This T cell receptor beta chain was captured in a study of T cells after yellow fever vaccination. Study-wide results and limits: After the booster, over 95% of CD4 and more than 75% of CD8 primary-response clones were re-detected.

TCRdb independently ran MiXCR on the 5' RACE reads; one entry per CDR3 protein. Here the sample spans approximately 250,000 distinct CDR3 sequences, 5.2% being singletons. Looked up from germline, CDR1 is SGHRS and CDR2 is YFSETQ. J gave up 4 bases and V 3 bases, and 4 bases lay outside the gene matches. The CDR3 extends over 14 amino acids. In its sample, this clonotype was seen a few times. Antigen specificity is unknown. The source is a man younger than 30 who received the YFV17D yellow fever vaccine. Sequencing used CD4+ T cells sorted from PBMCs, obtained on the day of the yellow fever booster vaccination. This chain joins TRBV5-1 and TRBJ1-2, with 9 bases aligning to TRBD1. As DNA, the CDR3 is TGCGCCAGCAGCTCGGGACAGGGATCCTATGGCTACACCTTC. Its translation: CASSSGQGSYGYTF.